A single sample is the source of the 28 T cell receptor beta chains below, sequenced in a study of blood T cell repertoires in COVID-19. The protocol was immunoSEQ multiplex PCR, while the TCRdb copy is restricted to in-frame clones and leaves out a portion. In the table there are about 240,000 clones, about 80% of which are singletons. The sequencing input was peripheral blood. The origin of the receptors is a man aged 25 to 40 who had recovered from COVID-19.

The CDR3 region is CASSLRLAASTDTQYF. CDR3 DNA: TGTGCCAGCAGCTTGCGACTAGCGGCTAGCACAGATACGCAGTATTTT. The V gene is TRBV5-4, the J gene TRBJ2-3, with TRBD2 matching 9 bases. The CDR3 is made up of 16 amino acids. Germline values: CDR1 SGHNT, CDR2 YYREEE (reference sequence). After removal of 1 base from V and 0 bases from J, the junction contained 3 bases not matched to a gene.

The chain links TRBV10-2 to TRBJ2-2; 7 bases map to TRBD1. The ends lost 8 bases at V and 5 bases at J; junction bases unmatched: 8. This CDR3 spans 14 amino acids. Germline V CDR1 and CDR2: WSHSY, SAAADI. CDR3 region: CASADRVVTGELFF. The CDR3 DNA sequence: TGCGCCAGCGCCGACAGGGTAGTTACCGGGGAGCTGTTTTTT.

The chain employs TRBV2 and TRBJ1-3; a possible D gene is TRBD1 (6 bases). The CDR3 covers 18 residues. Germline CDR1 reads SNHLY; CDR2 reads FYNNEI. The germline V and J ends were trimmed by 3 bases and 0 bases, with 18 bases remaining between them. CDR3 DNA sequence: TGTGCCAGCAGTGAGGGACACCTCCTCGGGACCTCTGGAAACACCATATATTTT. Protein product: CASSEGHLLGTSGNTIYF.

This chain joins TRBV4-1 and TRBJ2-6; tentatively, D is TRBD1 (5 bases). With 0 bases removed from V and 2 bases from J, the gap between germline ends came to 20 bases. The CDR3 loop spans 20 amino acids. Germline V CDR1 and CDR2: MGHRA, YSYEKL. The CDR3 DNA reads TGCGCCAGCAGCCAAGAGTTTAGATGGGTGGAAGGGGCTGGGGCCAACGTCCTGACTTTC. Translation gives CASSQEFRWVEGAGANVLTF.

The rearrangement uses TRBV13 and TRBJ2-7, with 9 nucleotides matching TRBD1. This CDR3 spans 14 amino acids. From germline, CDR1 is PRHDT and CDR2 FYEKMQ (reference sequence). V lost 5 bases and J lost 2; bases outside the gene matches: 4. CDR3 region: CASSPGTGTYEQYV. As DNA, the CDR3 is TGTGCCAGCAGCCCAGGGACAGGGACCTACGAGCAGTACGTC.

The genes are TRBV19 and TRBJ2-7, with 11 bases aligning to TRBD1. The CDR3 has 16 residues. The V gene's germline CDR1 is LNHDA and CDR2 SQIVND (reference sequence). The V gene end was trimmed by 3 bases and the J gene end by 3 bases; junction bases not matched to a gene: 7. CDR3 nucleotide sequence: TGTGCCAGTAGTATTGGCAGTGGGACAGGGGGCTACGAGCAGTACTTC. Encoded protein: CASSIGSGTGGYEQYF.

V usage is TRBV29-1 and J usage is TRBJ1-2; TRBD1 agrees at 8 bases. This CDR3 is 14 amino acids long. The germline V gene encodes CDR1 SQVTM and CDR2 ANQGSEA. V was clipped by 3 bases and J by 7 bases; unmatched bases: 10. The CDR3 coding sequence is TGCAGCGTTGAGGGTTCAGGGGGCCGGGGTGGCTACACCTTC. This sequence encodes CSVEGSGGRGGYTF.

The CDR3 protein is CASSPRQGANYGYTF. The DNA for the CDR3 is TGTGCCAGCAGCCCAAGACAGGGGGCTAACTATGGCTACACCTTC. The chain employs TRBV7-6 and TRBJ1-2; 9 nucleotides agree with TRBD1. Germline CDR1 reads SGHVS; CDR2 reads FNYEAQ. The CDR3 is 15 residues long. V dropped 5 bases and J dropped 0; count of bases not matched to a gene: 4.

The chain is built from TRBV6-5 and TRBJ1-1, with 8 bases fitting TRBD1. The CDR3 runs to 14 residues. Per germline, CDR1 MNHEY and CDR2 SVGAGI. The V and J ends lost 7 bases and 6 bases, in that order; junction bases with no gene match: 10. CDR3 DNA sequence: TGTGCCAGCACTCTAGACGCACAGGGGGCTGAAGCTTTCTTT. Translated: CASTLDAQGAEAFF.

The CDR3 DNA reads as TGTGCCAGCAGTGTGAAGGGGGCCGAGTATAATTCACCCCTCCACTTT. Its translation is CASSVKGAEYNSPLHF. The rearrangement joins TRBV6-6 to TRBJ1-6; the match to TRBD1 covers 7 bases. Germline loops: CDR1 MNHNY, CDR2 SVGAGI (reference sequence). The V gene end was trimmed by 5 bases and the J gene end by 4 bases; junction bases not matched to a gene: 8. The CDR3 covers 16 residues.

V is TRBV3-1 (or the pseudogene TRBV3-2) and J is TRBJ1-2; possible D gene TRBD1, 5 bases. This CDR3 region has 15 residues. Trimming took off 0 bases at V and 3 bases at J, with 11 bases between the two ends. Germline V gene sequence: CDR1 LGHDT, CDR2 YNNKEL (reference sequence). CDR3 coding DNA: TGTGCCAGCAGCCAAGATCGGGGGGATTACTATGGCTACACCTTC. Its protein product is CASSQDRGDYYGYTF.

The CDR3 DNA follows: TGTGCCAGCAGCGCCGACTGGGTTGGAGATACGCAGTATTTT. This sequence encodes CASSADWVGDTQYF. The chain employs TRBV9 and TRBJ2-3, with unresolved D. Germline loops: CDR1 SGDLS, CDR2 YYNGEE. The CDR3 sequence is 14 residues long. The ends were cut back, 3 bases at V and 5 bases at J, with 13 bases in the middle.

CDR3: CASRAYDRATETQYF. CDR3 DNA: TGTGCCAGCAGGGCCTATGACAGGGCAACAGAGACCCAGTACTTC. The chain uses TRBV6-5 and TRBJ2-5, with TRBD1 matching 7 bases. CDR1 and CDR2 (germline): MNHEY, SVGAGI. Trimming cost V 6 bases and J 4 bases; bases outside gene matches: 11. The CDR3 has 15 amino acids.

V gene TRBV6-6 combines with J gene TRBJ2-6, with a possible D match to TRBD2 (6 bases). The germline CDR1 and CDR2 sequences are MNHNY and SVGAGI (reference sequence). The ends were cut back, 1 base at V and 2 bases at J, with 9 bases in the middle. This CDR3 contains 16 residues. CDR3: CASSYFGGPGANVLTF. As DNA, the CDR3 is TGTGCCAGCAGTTACTTCGGGGGTCCTGGGGCCAACGTCCTGACTTTC.

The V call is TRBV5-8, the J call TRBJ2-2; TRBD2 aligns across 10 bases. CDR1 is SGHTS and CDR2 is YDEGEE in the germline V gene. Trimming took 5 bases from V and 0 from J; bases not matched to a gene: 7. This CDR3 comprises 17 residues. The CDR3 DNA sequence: TGTGCCAGCAGACATCCTAGCGGGGGAGCGAACACCGGGGAGCTGTTTTTT. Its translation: CASRHPSGGANTGELFF.

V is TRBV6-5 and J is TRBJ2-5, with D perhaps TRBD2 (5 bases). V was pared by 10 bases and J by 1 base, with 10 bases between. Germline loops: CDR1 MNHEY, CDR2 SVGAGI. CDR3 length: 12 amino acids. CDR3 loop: CATRAGQETQYF. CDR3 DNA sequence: TGTGCCACTCGTGCGGGCCAAGAGACCCAGTACTTC.

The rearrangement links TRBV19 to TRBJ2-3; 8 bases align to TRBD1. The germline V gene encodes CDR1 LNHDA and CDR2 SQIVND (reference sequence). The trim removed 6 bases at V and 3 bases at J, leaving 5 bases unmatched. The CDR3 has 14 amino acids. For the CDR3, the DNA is TGTGCCAGTAGCTGGACAGGGCGGACAGATACGCAGTATTTT. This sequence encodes CASSWTGRTDTQYF.

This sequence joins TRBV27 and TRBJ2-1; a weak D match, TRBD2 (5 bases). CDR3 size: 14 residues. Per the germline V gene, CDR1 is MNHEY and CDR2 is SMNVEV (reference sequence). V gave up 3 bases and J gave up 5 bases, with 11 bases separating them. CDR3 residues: CASSLTWENNEQFF. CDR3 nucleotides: TGTGCCAGCAGTTTGACCTGGGAGAACAATGAGCAGTTCTTC.

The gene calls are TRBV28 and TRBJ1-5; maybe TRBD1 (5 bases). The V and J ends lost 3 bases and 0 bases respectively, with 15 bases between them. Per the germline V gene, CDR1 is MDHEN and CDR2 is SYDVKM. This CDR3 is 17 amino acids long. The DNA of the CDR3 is TGTGCCAGCAGTTTGTCGGACACACAGATTAGCAATCAGCCCCAGCATTTT. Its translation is CASSLSDTQISNQPQHF.

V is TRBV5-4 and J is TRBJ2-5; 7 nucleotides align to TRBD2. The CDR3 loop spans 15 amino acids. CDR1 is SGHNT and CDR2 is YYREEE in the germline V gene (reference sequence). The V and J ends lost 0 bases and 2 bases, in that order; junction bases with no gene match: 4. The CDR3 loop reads CASSLAAGVQETQYF. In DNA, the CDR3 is TGTGCCAGCAGCTTGGCCGCGGGGGTACAAGAGACCCAGTACTTC.

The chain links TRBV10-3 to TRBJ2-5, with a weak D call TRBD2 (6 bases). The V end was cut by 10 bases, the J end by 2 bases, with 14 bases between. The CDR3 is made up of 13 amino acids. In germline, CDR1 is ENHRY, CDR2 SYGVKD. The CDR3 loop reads CATRGGEQETQYF. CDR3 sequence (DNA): TGTGCCACCCGAGGCGGGGAGCAAGAGACCCAGTACTTC.

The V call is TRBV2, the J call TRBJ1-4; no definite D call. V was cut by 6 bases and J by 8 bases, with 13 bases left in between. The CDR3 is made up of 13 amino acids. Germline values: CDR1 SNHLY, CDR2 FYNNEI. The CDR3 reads CASSLGGPEKLFF. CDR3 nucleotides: TGTGCCAGCAGCCTGGGAGGCCCAGAAAAACTGTTTTTT.

This CDR3 is CASSLRDRGREQYF. CDR3 coding DNA: TGTGCCAGCAGCCTCCGGGACAGGGGGCGAGAGCAGTACTTC. The rearrangement links TRBV4-2 to TRBJ2-7, with TRBD1 matching over 12 bases. J gave up 7 bases and V 4 bases, and 5 bases lay outside the gene matches. Germline CDR1 reads LGHNA; CDR2 reads YNFKEQ. This CDR3 comprises 14 residues.

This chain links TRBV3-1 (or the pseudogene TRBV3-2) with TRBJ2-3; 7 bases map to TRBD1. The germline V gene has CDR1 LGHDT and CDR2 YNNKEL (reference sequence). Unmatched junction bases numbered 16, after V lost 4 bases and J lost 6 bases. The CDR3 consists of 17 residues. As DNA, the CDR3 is TGTGCCAGCAGCCTGACCGCGGACAGGAGGAGGAAGGATACGCAGTATTTT. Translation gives CASSLTADRRRKDTQYF.

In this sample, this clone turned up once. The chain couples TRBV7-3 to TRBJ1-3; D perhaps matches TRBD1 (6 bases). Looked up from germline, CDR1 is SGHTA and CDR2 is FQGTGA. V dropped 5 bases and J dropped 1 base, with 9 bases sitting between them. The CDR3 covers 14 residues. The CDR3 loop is CASSEQGSGNTIYF. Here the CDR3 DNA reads TGTGCCAGCAGCGAACAGGGATCTGGAAACACCATATATTTT.

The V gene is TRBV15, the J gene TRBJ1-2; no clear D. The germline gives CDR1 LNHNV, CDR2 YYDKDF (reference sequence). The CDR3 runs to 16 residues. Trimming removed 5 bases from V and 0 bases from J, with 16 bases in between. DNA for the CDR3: TGTGCCACCAGCCCGCGGATAGGCAGAGCTAACTATGGCTACACCTTC. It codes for CATSPRIGRANYGYTF.

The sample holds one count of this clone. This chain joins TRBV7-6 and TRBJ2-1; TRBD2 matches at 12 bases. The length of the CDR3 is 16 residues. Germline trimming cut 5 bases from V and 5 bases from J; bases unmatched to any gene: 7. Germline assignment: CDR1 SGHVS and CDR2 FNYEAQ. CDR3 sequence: CASSQITSGGHNEQFF. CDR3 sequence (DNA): TGTGCCAGCAGCCAAATAACTAGCGGGGGGCACAATGAGCAGTTCTTC.

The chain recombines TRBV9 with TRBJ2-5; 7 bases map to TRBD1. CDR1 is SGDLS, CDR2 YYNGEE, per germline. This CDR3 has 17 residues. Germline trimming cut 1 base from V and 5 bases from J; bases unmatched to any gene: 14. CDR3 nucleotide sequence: TGTGCCAGCAGCGTAAGGGCCGACAGGGCCTCTGTTGAGACCCAGTACTTC. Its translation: CASSVRADRASVETQYF. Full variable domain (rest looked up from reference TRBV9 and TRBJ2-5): DSGVTQTPKHLITATGQRVTLRCSPRSGDLSVYWYQQSLDQGLQFLIQYYNGEERAKGNILERFSAQQFPDLHSELNLSSLELGDSALYFCASSVRADRASVETQYFGPGTRLLVL.